The text below deals with one TCR beta chain. The antigen remains unidentified. Germline V gives CDR1 SGHTA, CDR2 FQGNSA. V was trimmed by 6 bases and J by 9 bases, leaving 22 bases between them. The CDR3 has 15 amino acids. These data are taken from a study of T cell repertoires in cytomegalovirus infection. Study in general: Recently identified HLA-C-restricted CMV epitopes and well-studied HLA-B-restricted CMV epitopes were used by the study. The public TCR beta signatures pointed to both CMV infection and matching HLA type.

Using its own MiXCR run on the reads, TCRdb lists one record per CDR3 protein. The sample shows roughly 500,000 distinct CDR3 sequences, roughly 42% of them seen only once. Findings and limits, study-wide: HLA-C-restricted CMV-specific TCR beta clonotypes were dominant in the ex vivo response.

This receptor was obtained from a human donor in good health (CMV status not recorded). Some clones in this sample may be carry-over from other donors' samples. Sequencing was performed on cultured PBMCs, taken from culture after CMV antigen stimulation. The gene calls are TRBV7-2 and TRBJ2-3; D might be TRBD2 (6 bases). For the CDR3, the DNA is TGTGCCAGCAGTACGACCGGGACTCCGGTTGGGACGCAGTATTTT. As protein: CASSTTGTPVGTQYF.